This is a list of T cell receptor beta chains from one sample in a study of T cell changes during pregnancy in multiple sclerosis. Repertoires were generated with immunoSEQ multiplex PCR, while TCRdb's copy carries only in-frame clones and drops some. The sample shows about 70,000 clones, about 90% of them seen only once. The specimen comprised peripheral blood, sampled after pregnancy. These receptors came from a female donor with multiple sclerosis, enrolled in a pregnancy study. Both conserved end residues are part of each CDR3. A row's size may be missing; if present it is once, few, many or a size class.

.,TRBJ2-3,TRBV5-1,CASSWVSAGGTDTQYF
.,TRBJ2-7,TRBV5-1,CASSLTSGSYEQYF
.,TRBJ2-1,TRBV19,CASSNPSQVGGNEQFF
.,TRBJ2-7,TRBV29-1,CSIRGSYEQYF
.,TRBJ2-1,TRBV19,CASRTSYNEQFF
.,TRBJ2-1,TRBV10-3,CAISQRLGGNTEQFF
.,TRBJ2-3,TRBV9,CASSVLAGGPTDTQYF
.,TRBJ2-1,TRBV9,CASSGGTSYNEQFF
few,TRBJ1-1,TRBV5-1,CASSHGQALEAFF
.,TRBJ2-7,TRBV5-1,CASSLSPFYEQYF
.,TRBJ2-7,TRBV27,CASSYSGSGEQYF
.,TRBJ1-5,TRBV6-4,CASSLKGGGNQPQHF
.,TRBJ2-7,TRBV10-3,CAIRRDQAPYEQYF
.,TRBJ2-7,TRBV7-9,CASSQTGPSSEQYF
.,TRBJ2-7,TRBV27,CASRRGTSGDTYEQYF
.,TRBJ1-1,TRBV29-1,CSGVQDTEAFF
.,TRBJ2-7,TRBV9,CASSGAPSYEQYF
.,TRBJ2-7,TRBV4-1,CASSQLDRSIYEQYF
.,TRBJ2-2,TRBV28,CASRATGGRRELFF
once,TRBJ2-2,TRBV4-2,CASSQVGRHTGELFF
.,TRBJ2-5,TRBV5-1,CASAGQGIGGETQYF
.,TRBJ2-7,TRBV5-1,CASSLVLAGGPSYEQYF
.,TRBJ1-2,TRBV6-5,CASSYDRAPYGYTF
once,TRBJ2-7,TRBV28,CASSLAGGTYEQYF
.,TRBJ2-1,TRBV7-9,CASSSRLAGDGREEQFF
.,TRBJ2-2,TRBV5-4,CASSSGQGVAGELFF
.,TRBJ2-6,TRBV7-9,CASSLAGTGHSGANVLTF
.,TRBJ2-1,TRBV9,CASSVVGTSNNEQFF
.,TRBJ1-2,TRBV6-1,CASREGEAYGYTF